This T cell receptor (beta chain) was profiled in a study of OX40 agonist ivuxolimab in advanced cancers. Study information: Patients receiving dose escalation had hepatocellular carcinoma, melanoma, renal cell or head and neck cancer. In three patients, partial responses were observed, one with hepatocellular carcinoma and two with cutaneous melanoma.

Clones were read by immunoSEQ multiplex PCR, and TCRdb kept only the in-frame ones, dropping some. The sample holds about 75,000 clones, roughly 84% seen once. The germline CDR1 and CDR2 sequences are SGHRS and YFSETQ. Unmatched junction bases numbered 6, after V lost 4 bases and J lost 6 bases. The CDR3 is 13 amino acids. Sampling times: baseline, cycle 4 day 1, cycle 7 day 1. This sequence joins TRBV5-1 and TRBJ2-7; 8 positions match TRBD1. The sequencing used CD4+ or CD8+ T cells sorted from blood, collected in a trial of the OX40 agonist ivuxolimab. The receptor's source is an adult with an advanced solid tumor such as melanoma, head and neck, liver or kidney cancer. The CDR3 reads CASSGGQGTEQYF. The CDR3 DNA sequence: TGCGCCAGCAGCGGCGGACAGGGTACCGAGCAGTACTTC.